This T cell receptor beta chain was sequenced during a study of shared clonotypes between healthy human individuals. This CDR3 region has 17 residues. V was clipped by 4 bases and J by 6 bases; unmatched bases: 7. The germline V gene encodes CDR1 SGHRS and CDR2 YFSETQ. The repertoire was sequenced with immunoSEQ multiplex PCR; TCRdb's copy has only in-frame clones and lacks some. The table lists 2 million to 3 million clones, roughly 93% of them singletons. The split of CD4+ cells yielded CD45RA+ naive and CD45RA-negative memory subsets. The sequenced sample was naive CD4+ T cells from PBMCs. Specified subset: CD45RA+ positively selected. The chain joins TRBV5-1 to TRBJ2-1; 16 positions agree with TRBD2. This clonotype originated in a man younger than 35 in good health. Some clones in this sample may be carry-over from other donors' samples. The CDR3, as DNA: TGCGCCAGCAGCCCGGGACTAGCGGGAGGGGGGCCCAATGAGCAGTTCTTC. Its protein product is CASSPGLAGGGPNEQFF.